This T cell receptor beta chain was identified during a study of CD8 T cells in Susac syndrome. TEMRA cells were FACS-enriched, and CD8+ and CD4+ T cells were isolated negatively. cDNA came from roughly 0.53 to 1 ug RNA primed by random hexamers. immunoSEQ multiplex PCR amplified TCR beta CDR3 across 54 Vbeta, 13 Jbeta. TCRdb used MiXCR to reprocess the immunoSEQ multiplex PCR reads, holding one entry per CDR3 protein. Among approximately 190,000 distinct CDR3 sequences listed, approximately 94% were seen once. This CDR3 comprises 15 residues. Germline lookup yields CDR1 LNHNV and CDR2 YYDKDF (reference sequence). Losses at the gene ends were 3 bases for V and 7 bases for J; bases not matched to a gene: 11.

The receptor comes from a human donor with Susac syndrome. Sequencing input: CD4+ T cells from PBMCs. The chain has TRBV15 and TRBJ1-2; 7 nucleotides match TRBD1. CDR3 region: CATSRILTGQGGYTF. In nucleotides, the CDR3 is TGTGCCACCAGCAGGATCCTGACAGGGCAAGGTGGCTACACCTTC.